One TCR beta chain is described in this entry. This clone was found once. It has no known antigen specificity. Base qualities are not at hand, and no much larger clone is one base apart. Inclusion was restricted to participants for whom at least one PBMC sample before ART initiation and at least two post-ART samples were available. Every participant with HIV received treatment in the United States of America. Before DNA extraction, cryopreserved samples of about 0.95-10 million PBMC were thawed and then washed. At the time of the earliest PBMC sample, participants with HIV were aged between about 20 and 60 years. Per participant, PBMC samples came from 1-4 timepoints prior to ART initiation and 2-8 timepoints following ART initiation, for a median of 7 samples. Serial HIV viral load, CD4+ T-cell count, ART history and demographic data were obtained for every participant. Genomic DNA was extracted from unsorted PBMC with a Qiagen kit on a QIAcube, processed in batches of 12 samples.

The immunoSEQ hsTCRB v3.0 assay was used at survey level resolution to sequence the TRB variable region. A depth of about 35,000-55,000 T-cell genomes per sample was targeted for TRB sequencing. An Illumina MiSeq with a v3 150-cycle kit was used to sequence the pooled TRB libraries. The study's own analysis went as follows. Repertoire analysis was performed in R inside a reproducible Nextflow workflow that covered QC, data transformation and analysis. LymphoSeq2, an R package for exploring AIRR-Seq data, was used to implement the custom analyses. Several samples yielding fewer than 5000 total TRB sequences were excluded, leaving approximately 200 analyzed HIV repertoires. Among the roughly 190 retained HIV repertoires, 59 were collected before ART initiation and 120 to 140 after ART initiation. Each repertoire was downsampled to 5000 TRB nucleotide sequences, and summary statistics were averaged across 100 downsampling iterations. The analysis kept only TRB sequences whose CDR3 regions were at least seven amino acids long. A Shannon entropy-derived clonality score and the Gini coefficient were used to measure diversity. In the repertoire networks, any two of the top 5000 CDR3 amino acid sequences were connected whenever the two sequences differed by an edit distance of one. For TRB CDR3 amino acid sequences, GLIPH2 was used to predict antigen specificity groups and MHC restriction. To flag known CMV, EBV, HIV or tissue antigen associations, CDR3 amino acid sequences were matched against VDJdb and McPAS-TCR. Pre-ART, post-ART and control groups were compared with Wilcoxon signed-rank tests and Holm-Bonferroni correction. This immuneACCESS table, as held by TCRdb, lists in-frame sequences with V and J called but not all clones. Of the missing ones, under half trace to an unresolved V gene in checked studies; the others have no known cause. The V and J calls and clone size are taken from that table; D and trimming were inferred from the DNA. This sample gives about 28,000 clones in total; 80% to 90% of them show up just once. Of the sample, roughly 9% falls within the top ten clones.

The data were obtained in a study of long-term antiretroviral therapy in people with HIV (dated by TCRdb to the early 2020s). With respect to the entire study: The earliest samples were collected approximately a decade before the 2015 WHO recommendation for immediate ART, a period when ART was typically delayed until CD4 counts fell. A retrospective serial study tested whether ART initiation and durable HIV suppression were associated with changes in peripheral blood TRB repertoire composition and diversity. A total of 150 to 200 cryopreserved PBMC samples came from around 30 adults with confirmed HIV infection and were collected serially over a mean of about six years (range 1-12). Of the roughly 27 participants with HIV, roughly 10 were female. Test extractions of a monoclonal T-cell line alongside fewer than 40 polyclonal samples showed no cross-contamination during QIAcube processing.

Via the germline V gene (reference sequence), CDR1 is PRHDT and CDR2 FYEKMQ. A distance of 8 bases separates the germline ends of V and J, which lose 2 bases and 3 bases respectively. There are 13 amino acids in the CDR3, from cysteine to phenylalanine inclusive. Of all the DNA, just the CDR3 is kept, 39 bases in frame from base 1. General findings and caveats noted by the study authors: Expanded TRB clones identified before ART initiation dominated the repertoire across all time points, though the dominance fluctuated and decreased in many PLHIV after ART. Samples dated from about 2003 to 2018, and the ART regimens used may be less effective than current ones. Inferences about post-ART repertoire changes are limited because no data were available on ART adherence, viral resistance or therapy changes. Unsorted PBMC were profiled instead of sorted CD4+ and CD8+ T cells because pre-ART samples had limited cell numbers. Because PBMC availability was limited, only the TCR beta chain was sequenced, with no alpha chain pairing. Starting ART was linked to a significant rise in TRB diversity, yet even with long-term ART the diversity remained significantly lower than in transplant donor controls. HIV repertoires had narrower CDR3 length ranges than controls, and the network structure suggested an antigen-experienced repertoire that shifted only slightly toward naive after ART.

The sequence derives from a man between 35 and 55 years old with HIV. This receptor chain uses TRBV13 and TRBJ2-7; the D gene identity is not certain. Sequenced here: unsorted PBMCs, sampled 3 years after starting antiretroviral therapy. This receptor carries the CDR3 CASSLLGLYEQYF. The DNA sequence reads TGTGCCAGCAGCTTATTAGGGCTCTACGAGCAGTACTTC.